This T cell receptor (beta chain) was identified during a study of shared clonotypes between healthy human individuals (dated by TCRdb to about 2020). About the full investigation: The cohort included three men and a couple of women between 18 and 49 years of age. Libraries were prepared and TCR repertoires were sequenced by different laboratories using diverse techniques, in order to increase sequencing depth and limit assay-specific biases. For each donor, three plates each were used for CD4 naive and CD4 memory, two plates were used for CD8 naive, and one plate was used for CD8 memory. Blood TCR repertoires of a handful of healthy adults were deeply sequenced to estimate repertoire size and the extent of clonotype sharing between individuals. Per donor, leukapheresis produced somewhere between about 0.94 and 9 billion PBMCs. Results and caveats for the whole study, not just this receptor: Sampling was restricted to blood, and TCR repertoires in tissues likely differ from the TCR repertoires found in blood. Larger estimated clonotype richness was generally found for naive subsets than for memory subsets. Sharing across a handful of donors was observed for about 5% of naive CD4, about 4% of naive CD8, about 2.5% of memory CD4, and about 0.4% of memory CD8 clonotypes. Compared with non-shared clonotypes, clonotypes shared by all four sorted-subset donors had higher generation probabilities. Based on pairwise subsampling, the degree of clonotype sharing among donors was expected to be affected by sequencing depth. Because the study included only a small number of donors, the genetic and exposure-history diversity represented was limited. Incomplete sequencing was indicated by rarefaction of sorted-subset datasets, despite the large sequencing depth.

CD8 naive samples were CD45RO-negative cells positively selected for CCR7, giving a CD45RA+CCR7+ population that excluded TemRA cells. Healthy HIV-negative adults with no recently reported acute infections or vaccinations were included as donors. Every donor was a Caucasian adult residing in Nashville, Tennessee, USA. Blood was collected by leukapheresis, and PBMCs were isolated by Ficoll-Histopaque density gradient centrifugation and then cryopreserved in liquid nitrogen vapor phase. Purity and quantity of every magnetically sorted T cell population were checked by analytical flow cytometry. From each sorted fraction, genomic DNA was isolated and quantified by UV absorbance on a Nanodrop 2000c. The CDR3 has 16 amino acids, counting the end cysteine and phenylalanine. CDR3 DNA is the only sequence kept; it has 48 bases, read in frame from the first base. The V end gives up 5 bases and the J end 7 bases, leaving 12 bases in the junction not matched to a gene. According to the germline V gene, CDR1 reads MDHEN and CDR2 reads SYDVKM.

Notes on this clone: No antigen is known for it. Base qualities are missing; no much larger clone stands one base away.

Using the deep immunoSEQ assay, TCR CDR3 regions were amplified from genomic DNA by multiplex PCR. Genomic DNA extracted from each cell subset was distributed evenly over all wells of several immunoSEQ 96-well plates, and each plate served as one replicate. For sorted subsets, each replicate PCR was loaded with around 200 ng genomic DNA, equivalent to about 30,000 T cell genomes. The purified libraries were quantified using a Qubit 3.0 fluorometer, sized with a Bioanalyzer 2100, and then quantified again using the KAPA Library Quantification kit. Each immunoSEQ 96-well plate was sequenced on its own single-read 150-cycle Illumina NextSeq 550 flow cell. From the authors' description of their analysis: The immunoSEQ output contained only junctional sequences without quality scores, so filtering could not match that applied to full-length reads. To assign V/J genes and CDR3, sequences were annotated using PyIR, a Python wrapper for IgBLAST v1.9, with IMGT germline references. Any read was removed if the V/J assignment was weak (E-value above 1e-6), the CDR3 was missing, or the read contained stop codons, out-of-frame junctions, or ambiguous translated residues. A V3J clonotype was defined by an identical inferred V gene, J gene, and CDR3 amino acid sequence. The percentage overlap between two repertoires was calculated by dividing the number of shared unique clonotypes by the size of the smaller repertoire. RTK rarefaction, the Chao1 estimator, and Recon v2.1 estimates of unobserved clonotypes were used to assess repertoire richness. Generation probabilities for all TCRbeta clonotypes obtained by the gDNA method from a handful of donors were computed using OLGA. TCRdb carries this immuneACCESS record with in-frame sequences only. Its versions omit some clonotypes, under half of them owing to an unresolved V gene in the studies checked, with the rest unexplained. The V and J calls and the clone size are those of that table, but D and trimming were determined from the DNA. In this sample the table shows around 610,000 clones, about 96% of which occur a single time. The ten largest clones represent more than 0.085% of the sample.

The clonotype originates from a woman in her 30s in good health. The sequencing input was naive CD8+ T cells sorted from blood. The cell subset or site label of this sample denotes: CD45RA+CCR7+. The sequence links TRBV28 to TRBJ2-1; TRBD2 agrees with 9 junctional bases. CDR3 loop: CASSPEPEREVNEQFF. DNA sequence: TGTGCCAGCAGTCCGGAGCCAGAGCGGGAGGTTAATGAGCAGTTCTTC.